This entry lists 23 T cell receptor beta chains sequenced from one sample in a study of naive and memory T cell subsets. Both TRBC1 and TRBC2 were covered by a beta constant-region primer of two equimolar oligonucleotides. TCRdb used MiXCR to reprocess the UMI-ligation and nested PCR reads, holding one entry per CDR3 protein. The table includes tens of thousands of distinct CDR3 sequences, about 14% detected once. Sequencing was carried out using effector memory CD4+ T cells from blood. The subset denotes: effector memory, CD45RA- CD27-. These TCRs come from a human donor in good health.

Comments on this clonotype: Sequence at one end of the junction differs from germline and may be a read error. The genes are TRBV5-1 and TRBJ2-5; D unresolved. Germline lookup yields CDR1 SGHRS and CDR2 YFSETQ. The CDR3 extends over 11 amino acids. The CDR3 region has the DNA TGCGCCAGCAGCAGCCAAGAGGCCCAGTACTTC. Protein product: CASSSQEAQYF.

This clonotype was detected only a few times. The J gene is TRBJ1-5, the V gene TRBV4-3, with D unclear. The CDR3 loop spans 15 amino acids. The germline V and J ends were trimmed by 4 bases and 0 bases, with 10 bases remaining between them. Germline values: CDR1 LGHNA, CDR2 YSLEER. Here the CDR3 DNA reads TGCGCCAGCAGCCCGACCGCAGATAGCAATCAGCCCCAGCATTTT. Amino acids: CASSPTADSNQPQHF.

This clonotype was seen a few times. CDR3 loop: CASSPLTNTGELFF. CDR3 sequence (DNA): TGTGCCAGCAGCCCCCTTACGAACACCGGGGAGCTGTTTTTT. This chain connects TRBV5-5 to TRBJ2-2; D uncertain. The CDR3 is made up of 14 amino acids. Trimming cost V 4 bases and J 0 bases, with 7 bases left between them. Germline V CDR1 and CDR2: SGHKS, YYEKEE (reference sequence).

This clonotype was counted once. This chain joins TRBV5-6 and TRBJ2-7; 13 nucleotides align to TRBD2. CDR1 is SGHDT and CDR2 is YYEEEE in the germline V gene. V shed 6 bases and J 2 bases; nucleotides not matched to a gene: 5. This CDR3 has 15 residues. This CDR3 is CASTPTSGRAYEQYF. The CDR3 DNA sequence: TGTGCCAGCACCCCAACTAGCGGGAGGGCCTACGAGCAGTACTTC.

At least ten counts were recorded for this clonotype. The V call is TRBV11-2, the J call TRBJ2-3; 7 bases fit TRBD1. This CDR3 comprises 17 residues. V lost 6 bases, J lost 2 bases, and 14 bases stayed unmatched. The germline gives CDR1 SGHAT, CDR2 FQNNGV. The CDR3 loop is CASRSTWGQTSTDTQYF. The CDR3 nucleotides read TGTGCCAGCAGAAGTACGTGGGGACAGACATCCACAGATACGCAGTATTTT.

The rearrangement joins TRBV5-8 to TRBJ1-6; D ambiguous. Trimming removed 5 bases at V and 9 bases at J, with 6 bases between. Germline values: CDR1 SGHTS, CDR2 YDEGEE. This CDR3 has 11 amino acids. The CDR3 DNA reads as TGTGCCAGCAGTTGGGCTTCACCCCTCCACTTT. As protein: CASSWASPLHF.

The genes are TRBV2 and TRBJ2-7, with 10 nucleotides matching TRBD2. There are 17 residues in the CDR3. The J segment lost 5 bases and the V segment lost 0 bases, leaving 10 bases of the junction unmatched. The germline V gene encodes CDR1 SNHLY and CDR2 FYNNEI. The CDR3 region is CASSEAWGSGRAHEQYF. CDR3 in DNA: TGTGCCAGCAGTGAAGCGTGGGGAAGCGGGAGGGCCCACGAGCAGTACTTC.

The chain recombines TRBV2 with TRBJ2-2; 14 bases align to TRBD2. CDR1 SNHLY and CDR2 FYNNEI come from the germline V gene. The V segment lost 8 bases and the J segment 6 bases; nucleotides outside the gene matches: 14. The CDR3 loop spans 18 amino acids. CDR3 loop: CASPKTGTSGRWAGELFF. In nucleotides, the CDR3 is TGTGCCAGCCCTAAAACCGGGACTAGCGGGAGATGGGCCGGGGAGCTGTTTTTT. The full variable domain, its missing parts supplied by reference TRBV2 and TRBJ2-2, is EPEVTQTPSHQVTQMGQEVILRCVPISNHLYFYWYRQILGQKVEFLVSFYNNEISEKSEIFDDQFSVERPDGSNFTLKIRSTKLEDSAMYFCASPKTGTSGRWAGELFFGEGSRLTVL.

By sample fraction, this clonotype is medium-sized. The chain joins TRBV6-2 or TRBV6-3 to TRBJ1-5; D is uncertain. CDR3 length equals 16 residues. Deletions cut 5 bases from V and 3 bases from J, with 17 bases between. Germline CDR1 reads MNHEY; CDR2 reads SVGEGT. This CDR3 reads CASSGEPGRVNQPQHF. The DNA of the CDR3 is TGTGCCAGCAGTGGAGAACCAGGACGGGTCAATCAGCCCCAGCATTTT.

The gene calls are TRBV2 and TRBJ2-3; 8 nucleotides align to TRBD1. Germline CDR1 is SNHLY and CDR2 is FYNNEI. V lost 7 bases to trimming and J lost 1 base; unmatched junction nucleotides: 13. This CDR3 spans 17 amino acids. CDR3 nucleotides: TGTGCCAGCACGATCAGGGGGCTAGGGCGTCGCACAGATACGCAGTATTTT. It translates to CASTIRGLGRRTDTQYF.

Ten or more counts support this clonotype. V is TRBV6-1 and J is TRBJ1-5; 7 nucleotides align to TRBD1. Germline V gene sequence: CDR1 MNHNS, CDR2 SASEGT. This CDR3 is 14 amino acids long. V lost 9 bases to trimming and J lost 3 bases; unmatched junction nucleotides: 8. The CDR3 protein is CASRDSFINQPQHF. The CDR3 bases are TGTGCCAGTCGGGACAGCTTTATCAATCAGCCCCAGCATTTT.

The genes are TRBV29-1 and TRBJ2-2; D remains ambiguous. CDR1 SQVTM and CDR2 ANQGSEA come from the germline V gene. This CDR3 has 14 residues. The ends were cut back, 2 bases at V and 5 bases at J, with 12 bases in the middle. The CDR3 reads CSVEKTWGTGELFF. CDR3 DNA sequence: TGCAGCGTTGAAAAAACTTGGGGTACCGGGGAGCTGTTTTTT.

The table lists this clonotype with many counts. The CDR3 region is CASSLETVNQPQHF. The CDR3 DNA sequence: TGTGCCAGCAGTTTAGAGACAGTCAATCAGCCCCAGCATTTT. The rearrangement links TRBV12-3 or TRBV12-4 to TRBJ1-5, with D perhaps matching TRBD1 (5 bases). Trimming took 1 base from V and 3 from J, leaving 7 bases between them. This CDR3 comprises 14 residues.

This clonotype was counted between two and nine times. This rearrangement joins TRBV2 to TRBJ1-4, with a weak D call TRBD1 (5 bases). Trimming pared 4 bases from V and 5 bases from J, leaving 11 bases between. This CDR3 is 14 amino acids long. CDR1 and CDR2 (germline): SNHLY, FYNNEI. For the CDR3, the DNA is TGTGCCAGCAGTGTGTCAGGGATAAATGAAAAACTGTTTTTT. Its protein is CASSVSGINEKLFF. Using reference TRBV2 and TRBJ1-4 for the parts outside the CDR3, the full variable domain is EPEVTQTPSHQVTQMGQEVILRCVPISNHLYFYWYRQILGQKVEFLVSFYNNEISEKSEIFDDQFSVERPDGSNFTLKIRSTKLEDSAMYFCASSVSGINEKLFFGSGTQLSVL.

This chain links TRBV20-1 with TRBJ2-1; D may be TRBD1 (7 bases). Germline V gene lookup returns CDR1 DFQATT and CDR2 SNEGSKA (reference sequence). V lost 3 bases, J lost 5 bases, and 23 bases lay in between. This CDR3 spans 17 amino acids. The CDR3 sequence: CSASDQMGGDRDNEQFF. Here the CDR3 DNA reads TGCAGTGCTAGTGATCAAATGGGGGGCGACAGGGACAATGAGCAGTTCTTC.

The genes are TRBV5-1 and TRBJ2-1, with a tentative D call TRBD2 (6 bases). This CDR3 is 15 amino acids long. Trimming removed 0 bases from V and 5 bases from J, with 12 bases in between. Looked up from germline, CDR1 is SGHRS and CDR2 is YFSETQ. The CDR3 nucleotides read TGCGCCAGCAGCTTGGCGCGAGCGGGCAACAATGAGCAGTTCTTC. Translated, it gives CASSLARAGNNEQFF. The complete variable domain, with remaining parts taken from reference TRBV5-1 and TRBJ2-1, reads KAGVTQTPRYLIKTRGQQVTLSCSPISGHRSVSWYQQTPGQGLQFLFEYFSETQRNKGNFPGRFSGRQFSNSRSEMNVSTLELGDSALYLCASSLARAGNNEQFFGPGTRLTVL.

The chain is built from TRBV9 and TRBJ1-1; possibly TRBD1 for D (6 bases). Germline V gene lookup returns CDR1 SGDLS and CDR2 YYNGEE. The V and J ends lost 7 bases and 1 base respectively, with 14 bases between them. The CDR3 sequence is 14 residues long. CDR3 region: CASGGQPGNTEAFF. In DNA form, the CDR3 reads TGTGCCAGCGGGGGGCAGCCAGGGAACACTGAAGCTTTCTTT.

This clonotype ranks as medium-sized. This chain joins TRBV6-1 and TRBJ2-5; TRBD2 aligns across 14 bases. V shed 4 bases and J 4 bases; nucleotides not matched to a gene: 2. CDR1 MNHNS and CDR2 SASEGT come from the germline V gene. The CDR3 length is 15 residues. DNA of the CDR3: TGTGCCAGCAGTGTCGGGACTAGCGGGAGAGAGACCCAGTACTTC. As protein: CASSVGTSGRETQYF.

This chain connects TRBV18 to TRBJ2-7; no definite D call. There are 15 residues in the CDR3. Germline assignment: CDR1 KGHSH and CDR2 LQKENI. Trimming removed 0 bases at V and 2 bases at J, with 11 bases between. The CDR3 loop reads CASSPPFNRAYEQYF. CDR3 sequence (DNA): TGTGCCAGCTCACCACCGTTCAATAGGGCCTACGAGCAGTACTTC.

The chain uses TRBV9 and TRBJ1-1, with D unresolved. V lost 0 bases and J 6 bases, leaving 9 bases between the germline ends. The CDR3 runs 13 residues. The germline gives CDR1 SGDLS, CDR2 YYNGEE. The CDR3 DNA is TGTGCCAGCAGCGTAGAGGCGGGGTCTGAAGCTTTCTTT. Translating it yields CASSVEAGSEAFF.

The chain joins TRBV7-2 to TRBJ1-5, with D unresolved. V lost 5 bases to trimming and J lost 2 bases, with 10 bases between them. The CDR3 consists of 14 residues. Germline assignment: CDR1 SGHTA and CDR2 FQGNSA. CDR3 protein: CASSPPWGNQPQHF. DNA for the CDR3: TGTGCCAGCAGCCCCCCCTGGGGCAATCAGCCCCAGCATTTT.

This chain connects TRBV29-1 to TRBJ2-7; 8 nucleotides agree with TRBD2. The CDR3 length is 14 residues. V was clipped by 6 bases and J by 1 base; unmatched bases: 8. Germline V gives CDR1 SQVTM, CDR2 ANQGSEA. In DNA, the CDR3 is TGCAGCGTCAGCGGACTAGCCCTATCCTACGAGCAGTACTTC. This translates into CSVSGLALSYEQYF.

The chain recombines TRBV20-1 with TRBJ1-1, with unresolved D. Deletions cut 3 bases from V and 2 bases from J, with 7 bases between. The CDR3 is made up of 12 amino acids. Germline lookup yields CDR1 DFQATT and CDR2 SNEGSKA (reference sequence). The CDR3 DNA sequence: TGCAGTGCTAGGTCAAGTAACACTGAAGCTTTCTTT. Translated: CSARSSNTEAFF.